One sample yielded the 9 T cell receptor beta chains listed below, sequenced in a study of Graves' ophthalmopathy and Graves' hyperthyroidism. Scientists amplified the TCR beta CDR3 regions from RNA transcripts. First-round RT-PCR used HTBI primers; second-round multiplex PCR followed. MiXCR, applied by TCRdb to the multiplex PCR reads, yields one record per CDR3 protein. Altogether some 390,000 distinct CDR3 sequences are present, around 17% being singletons, with the ten largest covering roughly 1.5%. Sample: peripheral blood. These TCRs come from a woman aged 18-35 years with Graves' ophthalmopathy.

This clonotype has at least ten counts. The CDR3 region is CASSFLTGNNSPLHF. In DNA form, the CDR3 reads TGCGCCAGCAGCTTCCTGACAGGGAACAATTCACCCCTCCACTTT. The chain links TRBV5-1 to TRBJ1-6; 7 bases line up with TRBD1. The germline CDR1 and CDR2 sequences are SGHRS and YFSETQ. The CDR3 length is 15 residues. V gave up 2 bases and J gave up 7 bases; unmatched junction bases: 6.

This clonotype was counted at least ten times. V is TRBV4-3 and J is TRBJ1-1; D possibly corresponds to TRBD1 (5 bases). Trimming pared 0 bases from V and 6 bases from J, leaving 17 bases between. Germline V gene sequence: CDR1 LGHNA, CDR2 YSLEER. The CDR3 sequence is 16 residues long. The CDR3 sequence: CASSQENRGGAPEAFF. DNA of the CDR3: TGCGCCAGCAGCCAAGAGAACCGCGGCGGGGCTCCTGAAGCTTTCTTT.

This clonotype was counted at least ten times. The CDR3 DNA reads TGTGCCAGCAGCGCCCATCCCCCCTACGAGCAGTACTTC. Translation gives CASSAHPPYEQYF. The chain uses TRBV7-2 and TRBJ2-7; unclear D gene. This CDR3 spans 13 amino acids. V gave up 5 bases and J gave up 2 bases, with 10 bases separating them. The germline gives CDR1 SGHTA, CDR2 FQGNSA.

This clonotype was observed many times. This chain links TRBV19 with TRBJ1-2; D is unresolved. Trimming removed 5 bases from V and 4 bases from J, with 11 bases in between. CDR3 length: 13 residues. Germline values: CDR1 LNHDA, CDR2 SQIVND (reference sequence). The CDR3 DNA sequence: TGTGCCAGTAGTCCTACGGTTATCTATGGCTACACCTTC. This codes for CASSPTVIYGYTF. The variable domain in full, with the rest retrieved from reference TRBV19 and TRBJ1-2, is DGGITQSPKYLFRKEGQNVTLSCEQNLNHDAMYWYRQDPGQGLRLIYYSQIVNDFQKGDIAEGYSVSREKKESFPLTVTSAQKNPTAFYLCASSPTVIYGYTFGSGTRLTVV.

The gene calls are TRBV30 and TRBJ1-2, with D tentatively TRBD1 (5 bases). The V and J ends lost 8 bases and 0 bases respectively, with 16 bases between them. The germline gives CDR1 GTSNPN, CDR2 SVGIG (reference sequence). The length of the CDR3 is 14 residues. The CDR3 bases are TGTGCCGGCCTGACAGCTTTTCCTAACTATGGCTACACCTTC. This gives the protein CAGLTAFPNYGYTF.

This clonotype was counted at least ten times. This sequence joins TRBV6-1 and TRBJ1-5, with a possible D match to TRBD1 (5 bases). Germline assignment: CDR1 MNHNS and CDR2 SASEGT. The germline V and J ends were trimmed by 7 bases and 3 bases, with 19 bases remaining between them. The CDR3 is made up of 16 amino acids. Here the CDR3 DNA reads TGTGCCAGCACCTCAGATGAGGGGAGGAACAATCAGCCCCAGCATTTT. Its protein is CASTSDEGRNNQPQHF.

The table lists this clonotype with many counts. A much larger clone differs from this one at a single base, so this may be a read error. The CDR3 sequence: CASNFRDISGNTIYF. For the CDR3, the DNA is TGTGCCAGCAATTTTAGAGACATCTCTGGAAACACCATATATTTT. The V call is TRBV28, the J call TRBJ1-3; D is unresolved. This CDR3 has 15 residues. Trimming cost V 7 bases and J 0 bases, with 13 bases left between them. The V gene's germline CDR1 is MDHEN and CDR2 SYDVKM.

This clonotype showed up many times. The chain is built from TRBV7-2 and TRBJ1-5; D is undetermined. The ends were cut back, 3 bases at V and 4 bases at J, with 7 bases in the middle. This CDR3 contains 13 residues. The V gene's germline CDR1 is SGHTA and CDR2 FQGNSA. CDR3 sequence (DNA): TGTGCCAGCAGCTTTGTCCATAATCAGCCCCAGCATTTT. Residues: CASSFVHNQPQHF.

The CDR3 protein is CAWKEGFDNAEAFF. The CDR3 DNA reads as TGTGCCTGGAAAGAGGGCTTTGATAACGCTGAAGCTTTCTTT. This chain joins TRBV30 and TRBJ1-1; D is unclear. CDR1 is GTSNPN and CDR2 is SVGIG in the germline V gene (reference sequence). V lost 4 bases and J 6 bases, leaving 18 bases between the germline ends. There are 14 residues in the CDR3.